These 9 T cell receptor beta chains share one sample of origin, sequenced in a study of vaccination effects on CD4 cells after COVID-19. The repertoire was sequenced with immunoSEQ multiplex PCR; TCRdb's copy has only in-frame clones and lacks some. The repertoire holds some 15,000 clones, with just under 70% as singletons. These TCRs are of unknown antigen specificity. After expansion with viral peptide pools in the ViraFEST assay, antigen-specific CD4+ T cells were sequenced. Scientists isolated CD4+ T cells after a roughly ten-day culture period ended. Two-dose BNT162b2 or mRNA-1273 vaccination was given to participants. The material was CD4+ T cells from PBMCs cultured with SARS-CoV-2 spike peptides, obtained after COVID-19 vaccination. These receptors originate from a human donor who received a COVID-19 vaccine.

The J gene is TRBJ2-1, the V gene TRBV30, with 8 bases that match TRBD2. Trimming at V came to 3 bases and at J to 7 bases, leaving 11 bases not matched to a gene. The CDR3 is 15 residues long. The germline CDR1 and CDR2 sequences are GTSNPN and SVGIG (reference sequence). The CDR3 DNA is TGTGCCTGGAGCCCGGGGACTAGATTGGGGAATGAGCAGTTCTTC. Its protein product is CAWSPGTRLGNEQFF.

V is TRBV9 and J is TRBJ2-3; 7 nucleotides align to TRBD1. This CDR3 has 16 amino acids. V was pared by 4 bases and J by 2 bases, with 10 bases of the junction left unmatched. Germline V gene data show CDR1 as SGDLS and CDR2 as YYNGEE. CDR3 sequence: CASSFTTGPVTDTQYF. CDR3 DNA sequence: TGTGCCAGCAGCTTCACGACAGGGCCGGTCACAGATACGCAGTATTTT.

This clone is medium-sized. The V call is TRBV3-1 (or the pseudogene TRBV3-2), the J call TRBJ2-5, with TRBD2 identical over 7 bases. The CDR3 runs to 15 residues. The trim removed 4 bases at V and 2 bases at J, leaving 7 bases unmatched. The germline CDR1 and CDR2 sequences are LGHDT and YNNKEL (reference sequence). The CDR3 region has the DNA TGTGCCAGCAGCCCGTCCAGCGGGATTCAAGAGACCCAGTACTTC. This sequence encodes CASSPSSGIQETQYF.

J is TRBJ2-1 and V is TRBV7-3; 7 positions match TRBD2. The V and J ends lost 2 bases and 7 bases, in that order; junction bases with no gene match: 5. The CDR3 runs to 14 residues. The germline gives CDR1 SGHTA, CDR2 FQGTGA. CDR3 bases: TGTGCCAGCAGCTTAGAACTAGCGAGTAATGAGCAGTTCTTC. It encodes CASSLELASNEQFF.

The gene calls are TRBV6-5 and TRBJ1-1, with D uncertain. The germline V gene encodes CDR1 MNHEY and CDR2 SVGAGI. Trimming cost V 6 bases and J 1 base, with 9 bases left between them. CDR3 length: 13 residues. The CDR3 spells CASSRGKNTEAFF. CDR3 DNA sequence: TGTGCCAGCAGCCGAGGGAAGAACACTGAAGCTTTCTTT.

There are a few counts of this clone. This chain connects TRBV3-1 (or the pseudogene TRBV3-2) to TRBJ2-3, with 11 bases lining up with TRBD2. The length of the CDR3 is 16 residues. V lost 4 bases and J lost 0; bases outside the gene matches: 3. Germline V gene lookup returns CDR1 LGHDT and CDR2 YNNKEL (reference sequence). CDR3 region: CASSPIAGGSTDTQYF. The DNA of the CDR3 is TGTGCCAGCAGCCCCATAGCGGGGGGGAGCACAGATACGCAGTATTTT.

V and J are TRBV6-6 and TRBJ1-3, with D tentatively TRBD1 (6 bases). From germline, CDR1 is MNHNY and CDR2 SVGAGI (reference sequence). CDR3 length: 16 amino acids. The V and J ends lost 4 bases and 4 bases respectively, with 17 bases between them. Here the CDR3 DNA reads TGTGCCAGCAGTTCTCCCCCGGGACAAAGGGGAAACACCATATATTTT. This translates into CASSSPPGQRGNTIYF.

The chain links TRBV2 to TRBJ2-1; TRBD2 matches at 7 bases. Germline V gene sequence: CDR1 SNHLY, CDR2 FYNNEI. The CDR3 loop spans 15 amino acids. V dropped 1 base and J dropped 9; count of bases not matched to a gene: 9. Here the CDR3 reads CASSEGRIPGGEQFF. CDR3 sequence (DNA): TGTGCCAGCAGTGAAGGCAGGATTCCGGGGGGTGAGCAGTTCTTC.

The CDR3 DNA follows: TGCGCCAGCAGCCCCGAACTAGCTTCTGGGGCCAACGTCCTGACTTTC. This codes for CASSPELASGANVLTF. The rearrangement links TRBV4-3 to TRBJ2-6; D may be TRBD2 (6 bases). The CDR3 consists of 16 residues. Germline V gene sequence: CDR1 LGHNA, CDR2 YSLEER. Deletions cut 4 bases from V and 1 base from J, with 11 bases between.